This T cell receptor beta chain was observed in a study of T-cell reconstitution after alpha-beta-depleted transplantation in children. It was with unique molecular identifiers that the TCRbeta library was prepared. TCRdb fed the PCR reads into MiXCR, producing one record per CDR3 protein. The sample records some 590,000 distinct CDR3 sequences, under 12% being singletons. This CDR3 contains 15 residues. Germline V lookup: CDR1 MNHEY, CDR2 SVGEGT. Trimming took 6 bases from V and 7 from J, leaving 19 bases between them. This specimen consisted of PBMCs from the stem cell graft donor, obtained from the stem cell graft. The TCR originated in a human donor who donated a stem cell graft to a child with acute myeloid leukemia. The rearrangement links TRBV6-2 or TRBV6-3 to TRBJ2-1; possibly TRBD1 or TRBD2 for D (5 bases each). Here the CDR3 reads CASREGGLEGNEQFF. CDR3 coding DNA: TGTGCCAGCAGAGAGGGCGGTTTAGAGGGGAATGAGCAGTTCTTC.